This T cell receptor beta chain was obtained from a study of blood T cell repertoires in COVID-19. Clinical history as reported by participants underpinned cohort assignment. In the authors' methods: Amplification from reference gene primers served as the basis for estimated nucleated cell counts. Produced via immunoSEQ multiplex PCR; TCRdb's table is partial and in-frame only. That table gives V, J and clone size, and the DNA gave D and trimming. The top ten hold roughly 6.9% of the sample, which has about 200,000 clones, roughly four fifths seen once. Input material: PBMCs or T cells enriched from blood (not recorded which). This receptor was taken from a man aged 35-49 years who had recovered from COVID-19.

The CDR3 loop reads CASSRTGIPNSPLHF. As DNA, the CDR3 is TGTGCCAGCAGCCGGACAGGGATTCCTAATTCACCCCTCCACTTT. This sequence joins TRBV9 and TRBJ1-6; 8 positions match TRBD1. The CDR3 sequence is 15 residues long. Germline CDR1 reads SGDLS; CDR2 reads YYNGEE. Germline trimming cut 4 bases from V and 6 bases from J; bases unmatched to any gene: 6. The whole variable domain, filled in from reference TRBV9 and TRBJ1-6, reads DSGVTQTPKHLITATGQRVTLRCSPRSGDLSVYWYQQSLDQGLQFLIQYYNGEERAKGNILERFSAQQFPDLHSELNLSSLELGDSALYFCASSRTGIPNSPLHFGNGTRLTVT.